This T cell receptor beta chain was recovered during a study of beta chain features in type 1 diabetes. Study-level information: Cell yields, gender and age were similar in healthy donors and patients.

Remarks on this clone: Its antigen is unidentified.

Study results and caveats: A moderate, significant TCRB CDR3 shortening appeared in type 1 diabetes across four CD4+ subsets. Whether HLA type affects TCRB rearrangement stayed undetermined in the present work.

CDR3 size: 15 residues. V lost 0 bases and J lost 5, with 11 bases in between. It was via CD45RO/CCR7/CD25/CD127/CD95/CD27 that CD4+ naive, central memory, regulatory and stem cell-like memory cells were sorted. The study reverse transcribed the entire isolated RNA, so it sequenced expressed TCRB transcripts. The data were produced by immunoSEQ multiplex PCR, yet TCRdb's version contains in-frame clones alone and is incomplete. The data contain about 710,000 clones, about 14% of them singletons. The sequencing input was naive CD4+ T cells from blood. This chain joins TRBV23-1 and TRBJ2-1, with D possibly TRBD1 on 5 matching bases. TRBV23-1 is labeled an ORF, and its function is uncertain. The source is a man aged 18 to 30 with type 1 diabetes. CDR3 region: CASSQSRGKHNEQFF. CDR3 DNA: TGCGCCAGCAGTCAATCAAGGGGAAAGCACAATGAGCAGTTCTTC.